The T cell receptor beta chain under discussion was sequenced for a study of identical twins. Findings and caveats of the study: Zero-insertion analyses could be partly confounded by invariant MAIT and iNKT cells.

From the 5' RACE reads, TCRdb called clonotypes with MiXCR, one entry per CDR3 protein. The table shows fewer than 550,000 distinct CDR3 sequences, with 13% to 15% occurring only once. On this clonotype: Its antigen is not known.

V dropped 5 bases and J dropped 7; count of bases not matched to a gene: 13. Germline-derived CDR1 and CDR2 are LGHNT and FRNRAP. There are 18 residues in the CDR3. This same sample was also part of a study on yellow fever vaccine responses in identical twins. This second study notes: The authors reported partly convergent, partly personalized vaccine responses in identical twins.

This receptor was identified in a woman aged 18 to 35 in good health. The chain recombines TRBV12-5 with TRBJ2-1, with TRBD2 matching over 14 bases. Sample: CD4+ T cells sorted from blood. Written as DNA, the CDR3 is TGTGCTAGTGGTCCTCCGACTAGCGGGAGGGTGGTTGGGAATGAGCAGTTCTTC. This codes for CASGPPTSGRVVGNEQFF. Supplemented by reference TRBV12-5 and TRBJ2-1, the full variable domain reads DARVTQTPRHKVTEMGQEVTMRCQPILGHNTVFWYRQTMMQGLELLAYFRNRAPLDDSGMPKDRFSAEMPDATLATLKIQPSEPRDSAVYFCASGPPTSGRVVGNEQFFGPGTRLTVL.